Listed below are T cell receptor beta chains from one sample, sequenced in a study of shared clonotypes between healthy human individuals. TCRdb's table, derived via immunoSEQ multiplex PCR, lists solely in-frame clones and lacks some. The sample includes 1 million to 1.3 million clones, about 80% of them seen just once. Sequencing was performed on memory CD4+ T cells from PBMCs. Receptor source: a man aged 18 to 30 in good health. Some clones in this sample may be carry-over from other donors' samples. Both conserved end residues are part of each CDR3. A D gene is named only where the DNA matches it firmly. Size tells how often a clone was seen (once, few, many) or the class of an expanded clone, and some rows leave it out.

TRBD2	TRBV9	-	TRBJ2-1	TGTGCCAGCAGCTCTCTCCCTAGTAGCGGGAGGATCAATGAGCAGTTCTTC	CASSSLPSSGRINEQFF
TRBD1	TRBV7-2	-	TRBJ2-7	TGTGCCAGCAGCCTTCGACCGGGACAGGGGGCTTACGAGCAGTACTTC	CASSLRPGQGAYEQYF
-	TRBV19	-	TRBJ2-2	TGTGCCAGTAGCTATCTCATATACACCGGGGAGCTGTTTTTT	CASSYLIYTGELFF
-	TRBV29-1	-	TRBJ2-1	TGCAGCGTTGAGTCACGTCGTGAGCAGTTCTTC	CSVESRREQFF
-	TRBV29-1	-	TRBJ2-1	TGCAGCGTTGCCCTAGACAGGCGCCCCTACAATGAGCAGTTCTTC	CSVALDRRPYNEQFF
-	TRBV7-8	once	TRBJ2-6	TGTGCCAGCAGCTTAAAACACAGGAGCTCTGGGGCCAACGTCCTGACTTTC	CASSLKHRSSGANVLTF
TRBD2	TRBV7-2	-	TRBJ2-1	TGTGCCAGCAGTGCGGGAGGGAGTTCGGTTGAGCAGTTCTTC	CASSAGGSSVEQFF
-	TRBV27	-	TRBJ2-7	TGTGCCAGCAGTTTTAAAGCGGAGGGGACCTACGAGCAGTACTTC	CASSFKAEGTYEQYF
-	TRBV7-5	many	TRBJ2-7	TGTGTCAGAAGCGCTCAAGGAGAGGGGGCTAGCGAGCAGTACTTC	CVRSAQGEGASEQYF
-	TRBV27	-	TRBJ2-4	TGTGCCAGCCGTCTAGACGGTGGGGGCATTCAGTACTTC	CASRLDGGGIQYF
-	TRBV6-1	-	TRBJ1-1	TGTGCCAGCAGGAACAGCCTCTCGAACACTGAAGCTTTCTTT	CASRNSLSNTEAFF
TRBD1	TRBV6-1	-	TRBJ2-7	TGTGCCAGCAGTGTCCGTAATTCCGGGACAGCTTCCAACTACGAGCAGTACTTC	CASSVRNSGTASNYEQYF
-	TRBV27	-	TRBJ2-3	TGTGCCAGCAGTTTATGGGGCCTCACAGATACGCAGTATTTT	CASSLWGLTDTQYF
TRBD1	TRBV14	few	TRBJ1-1	TGTGCCAGCAGCCTCCTCGGACAGGGGGATAGTGAAGCTTTCTTT	CASSLLGQGDSEAFF
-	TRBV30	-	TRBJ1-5	TGTGCCTGGACTAGTGGTATCAGCAATCAGCCCCAGCATTTT	CAWTSGISNQPQHF
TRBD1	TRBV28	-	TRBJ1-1	TGTGCCAGCAGAGGACAGGGACGCACTGAAGCTTTCTTT	CASRGQGRTEAFF